The 23 T cell receptor beta chains in this list originate from one sample, sequenced in a study of shared clonotypes between healthy human individuals. TCRdb keeps only in-frame clones here, not all; method: immunoSEQ multiplex PCR. The sample has 1 million to 1.2 million clones; approximately 75% are singletons. The sequencing sample was made of memory CD4+ T cells from PBMCs. Indicated subset: CD45RA-negative fraction. The origin of the receptors is a young man in good health. Some clones in this sample may be carry-over from other donors' samples.

This chain's CDR3 is CASSLEALGTHEQYF. DNA of the CDR3: TGTGCCAGCAGCTTAGAGGCTTTAGGGACCCACGAGCAGTACTTC. The chain joins TRBV7-2 to TRBJ2-7; D is possibly TRBD1 or TRBD2 (5 bases each). Trimming took off 1 base at V and 5 bases at J, with 15 bases between the two ends. CDR3 size: 15 residues. Germline V gives CDR1 SGHTA, CDR2 FQGNSA. Filled out from reference TRBV7-2 and TRBJ2-7, the complete variable domain reads GAGVSQSPSNKVTEKGKDVELRCDPISGHTALYWYRQSLGQGLEFLIYFQGNSAPDKSGLPSDRFSAERTGGSVSTLTIQRTQQEDSAVYLCASSLEALGTHEQYFGPGTRLTVT.

V is TRBV2 and J is TRBJ2-5; the D gene is possibly TRBD1 (5 bases). The assigned J gene may be wrong: the sequence end matches TRBJ2-7 better. The germline CDR1 and CDR2 sequences are SNHLY and FYNNEI. This CDR3 comprises 12 residues. Written as DNA, the CDR3 is TGTGCCAGCCGTCAGGGATCCCACGAGCAGTACTTC. Its protein product is CASRQGSHEQYF.

The chain links TRBV6-1 to TRBJ2-4; TRBD1 matches at 8 bases. This CDR3 contains 17 residues. Per the germline V gene, CDR1 is MNHNS and CDR2 is SASEGT. J gave up 6 bases and V 3 bases, and 13 bases lay outside the gene matches. The CDR3 loop reads CASSDPYSRQGINIQYF. The CDR3 DNA reads as TGTGCCAGCAGTGACCCCTACTCCCGACAGGGGATAAACATTCAGTACTTC.

The chain has TRBV7-9 and TRBJ2-1, with D maybe TRBD2 (5 bases). The ends were cut back, 3 bases at V and 0 bases at J, with 18 bases in the middle. CDR3 length: 18 amino acids. CDR1 is SEHNR, CDR2 FQNEAQ, per germline (reference sequence). The CDR3 loop reads CASSFVRGMGSSYNEQFF. CDR3 nucleotides: TGTGCCAGCAGCTTTGTCCGGGGTATGGGGAGCTCCTACAATGAGCAGTTCTTC.

In regard to this clone: Here the CDR3 omits its conserved ending phenylalanine or tryptophan, so a read error is the likely source. No DNA is shown, since the ends of the CDR3 on it are uncertain; the CDR3 is the one TCRdb lists. The rearrangement uses TRBV7-9 and TRBJ1-1; the D call of TRBD1 is as the table states it, not checked on the DNA. Germline assignment: CDR1 SEHNR and CDR2 FQNEAQ (reference sequence). 14 amino acids form the CDR3, both terminal residues included. This CDR3 reads CASSLEPGTIYFPV.

This chain connects TRBV6-6 to TRBJ1-2; no clear D. The CDR3 has 13 amino acids. Per germline, CDR1 MNHNY and CDR2 SVGAGI (reference sequence). The germline V and J ends were trimmed by 6 bases and 4 bases, with 12 bases remaining between them. The CDR3 DNA is TGTGCCAGCAGCCCTTCGGAGATCTATGGCTACACCTTC. Its translation: CASSPSEIYGYTF.

The rearrangement joins TRBV6-1 to TRBJ2-7; 9 nucleotides match TRBD1. V gave up 0 bases and J gave up 3 bases; unmatched junction bases: 0. This CDR3 contains 14 residues. Germline loops: CDR1 MNHNS, CDR2 SASEGT. The DNA of the CDR3 is TGTGCCAGCAGTGAAGCGGGACAGGGCTACGAGCAGTACTTC. It specifies CASSEAGQGYEQYF.

This rearrangement joins TRBV5-1 to TRBJ1-5; 7 nucleotides align to TRBD1. Unmatched junction bases numbered 17, after V lost 7 bases and J lost 1 base. Germline CDR1 and CDR2: SGHRS and YFSETQ. This CDR3 region has 18 residues. For the CDR3, the DNA is TGCGCCAGCCCCAGGGGGAGAGATCCCCCGTGGAGCAATCAGCCCCAGCATTTT. Amino acids: CASPRGRDPPWSNQPQHF. The complete variable domain, with remaining parts taken from reference TRBV5-1 and TRBJ1-5, reads KAGVTQTPRYLIKTRGQQVTLSCSPISGHRSVSWYQQTPGQGLQFLFEYFSETQRNKGNFPGRFSGRQFSNSRSEMNVSTLELGDSALYLCASPRGRDPPWSNQPQHFGDGTRLSIL.

V is TRBV6-5 and J is TRBJ2-7; no definite D call. Per germline, CDR1 MNHEY and CDR2 SVGAGI. The V end lost 8 bases, the J end lost 6 bases, and 17 bases lay between the germline ends. The CDR3 length is 13 residues. CDR3 sequence: CASPSLLVGEQYF. In DNA form, the CDR3 reads TGTGCCAGCCCTAGTCTATTAGTCGGCGAGCAGTACTTC.

This clone was seen just once. The gene calls are TRBV30 and TRBJ1-4, with 7 bases fitting TRBD1. The CDR3 totals 14 residues. V was clipped by 3 bases and J by 5 bases; unmatched bases: 6. Germline CDR1 reads GTSNPN; CDR2 reads SVGIG (reference sequence). CDR3 nucleotide sequence: TGTGCCTGGAGAAGACAGGGTACGAATGAAAAACTGTTTTTT. Translated, it gives CAWRRQGTNEKLFF. Drawing the rest from reference TRBV30 and TRBJ1-4, the complete variable domain is SQTIHQWPATLVQPVGSPLSLECTVEGTSNPNLYWYRQAAGRGLQLLFYSVGIGQISSEVPQNLSASRPQDRQFILSSKKLLLSDSGFYLCAWRRQGTNEKLFFGSGTQLSVL.

The V call is TRBV6-1, the J call TRBJ2-3; the D is unclear. CDR3 size: 14 residues. V was cut by 4 bases and J by 5 bases, with 13 bases left in between. Germline V gives CDR1 MNHNS, CDR2 SASEGT. CDR3 nucleotide sequence: TGTGCCAGCAGTGTTTCTTCTCTTGTAGATACGCAGTATTTT. Its protein product is CASSVSSLVDTQYF.

The CDR3 spells CASSSRGGSNTEAFF. CDR3 coding DNA: TGTGCCAGCAGCTCACGCGGGGGATCGAACACTGAAGCTTTCTTT. The genes are TRBV7-3 and TRBJ1-1; a weak D match, TRBD1 (5 bases). The CDR3 contains 15 residues. Trimming took 4 bases from V and 1 from J, leaving 13 bases between them. Germline loops: CDR1 SGHTA, CDR2 FQGTGA.

This chain links TRBV30 with TRBJ2-5; no firm D call. The CDR3 extends over 11 amino acids. Per the germline V gene, CDR1 is GTSNPN and CDR2 is SVGIG (reference sequence). V was cut by 0 bases and J by 7 bases, with 6 bases left in between. In DNA form, the CDR3 reads TGTGCCTGGAGTGTCACGGCGACCCAGTACTTC. Translating gives CAWSVTATQYF.

Turning to this clone: This same CDR3 is encoded by further DNA sequences in the sample. This chain joins TRBV5-1 and TRBJ1-4; perhaps TRBD1 as D (5 bases). Trimming took off 0 bases at V and 5 bases at J, with 8 bases between the two ends. This CDR3 is built from 14 residues. Per germline, CDR1 SGHRS and CDR2 YFSETQ. The CDR3 reads CASSLEGANEKLFF. CDR3 DNA sequence: TGCGCCAGCAGCTTGGAAGGGGCGAATGAAAAACTGTTTTTT.

The V and J genes are TRBV5-4 and TRBJ1-2, with a tentative D call TRBD1 (6 bases). CDR1 and CDR2 from the germline V gene are SGHNT and YYREEE (reference sequence). This CDR3 is built from 13 residues. Trimming shortened V by 3 bases and J by 4 bases, and 10 bases separated the two germline ends. This chain's CDR3 is CASSSRTAYGYTF. DNA for the CDR3: TGTGCCAGCAGCTCCCGGACAGCCTATGGCTACACCTTC.

The chain uses TRBV15 and TRBJ2-2, with no clear D. The CDR3 sequence is 15 residues long. V lost 1 base, J lost 4 bases, and 10 bases lay in between. Germline lookup yields CDR1 LNHNV and CDR2 YYDKDF (reference sequence). The CDR3 sequence: CATSRGGSGTGELFF. The CDR3 DNA reads TGTGCCACCAGCAGAGGTGGGTCGGGCACCGGGGAGCTGTTTTTT.

This clone occurred once. This rearrangement joins TRBV6-5 to TRBJ1-1; D is unresolved. Trimming left V 0 bases short and J 5 bases short, with 13 bases between. The CDR3 contains 15 residues. Looked up from germline, CDR1 is MNHEY and CDR2 is SVGAGI. The CDR3 DNA reads TGTGCCAGCAGTTACTCGAGTGCGTCCCGGACTGAAGCTTTCTTT. The encoded protein is CASSYSSASRTEAFF.

The chain links TRBV30 to TRBJ2-1; perhaps TRBD2 as D (5 bases). V gave up 2 bases and J gave up 10 bases, with 12 bases separating them. CDR3 size: 12 residues. Germline CDR1 is GTSNPN and CDR2 is SVGIG (reference sequence). The chain's CDR3 is CAWSWLAGEQFF. CDR3 bases: TGTGCCTGGAGTTGGCTAGCCGGCGAGCAGTTCTTC.

Concerning this clone: Additional DNA sequences in this sample encode the identical CDR3. V is TRBV6-5 and J is TRBJ1-1, with 8 bases that match TRBD1. Trimming at V came to 6 bases and at J to 3 bases, leaving 6 bases not matched to a gene. The CDR3 runs 14 residues. CDR1 MNHEY and CDR2 SVGAGI come from the germline V gene. The CDR3 sequence is CASSRQGRDTEAFF. The CDR3 DNA follows: TGTGCCAGCAGCCGACAGGGGCGGGACACTGAAGCTTTCTTT.

This sequence joins TRBV2 and TRBJ2-7; D is undetermined. The CDR3 is 13 residues long. Germline CDR1 and CDR2: SNHLY and FYNNEI. The germline V and J ends were trimmed by 6 bases and 2 bases, with 11 bases remaining between them. Here the CDR3 reads CASRQDGPYEQYF. In nucleotides, the CDR3 is TGTGCCAGCAGGCAGGACGGACCCTACGAGCAGTACTTC.

This chain joins TRBV6-1 and TRBJ2-6, with 8 nucleotides matching TRBD1. Germline values: CDR1 MNHNS, CDR2 SASEGT. The CDR3 runs 18 residues. J lost 0 bases, V lost 0 bases, and 4 bases had no gene match. The DNA for the CDR3 is TGTGCCAGCAGTGAAGCGGGACAGGTTTTCTCTGGGGCCAACGTCCTGACTTTC. The encoded protein is CASSEAGQVFSGANVLTF.

This clone has just a few counts. The rearrangement uses TRBV27 and TRBJ2-7; 12 positions match TRBD2. After removal of 5 bases from V and 6 bases from J, the junction contained 5 bases not matched to a gene. Per germline, CDR1 MNHEY and CDR2 SMNVEV (reference sequence). The CDR3 consists of 14 residues. In DNA, the CDR3 is TGTGCCAGCAGTCCCGGACTAGCGGGACTCGAGCAGTACTTC. Translated: CASSPGLAGLEQYF.

The chain carries TRBV4-1 and TRBJ2-2; 10 positions match TRBD1. The CDR3 covers 17 residues. V dropped 4 bases and J dropped 0; count of bases not matched to a gene: 5. The germline V gene encodes CDR1 MGHRA and CDR2 YSYEKL. The CDR3, as DNA: TGCGCCAGCAGCCGAGAGGGACAGGGGACGAACACCGGGGAGCTGTTTTTT. Encoded protein: CASSREGQGTNTGELFF.